What follows are 17 T cell receptor beta chains derived from one specimen sequenced in a study of memory CD4+ T cells and cytomegalovirus serostatus (dated by TCRdb to the late 2010s). The library was produced with the immunoSEQ multiplex PCR assay. The clones in this table, taken by TCRdb from immuneACCESS, are in-frame only. Not every clone is retained; where verified, under half of the shortfall comes from an unresolved V gene, and the cause of the rest is unknown. This sample has tens of thousands of clones in its table, and about 74% of those were observed once. The ten largest clones capture less than 1.5% of the sample. A FACSAria II was used to sort memory CD4+ T cells, defined as single viable CD3+CD4+CD8-CD45RO+ cells. The material sequenced was memory CD4+ T cells from blood. The receptors stem from an adult in good health and CMV-seropositive.

This clone was observed a single time. The chain employs TRBV5-1 and TRBJ1-1; D possibly corresponds to TRBD1 (5 bases). This CDR3 comprises 15 residues. CDR1 SGHRS and CDR2 YFSETQ come from the germline V gene. Trimming shortened V by 4 bases and J by 6 bases, and 19 bases separated the two germline ends. Here the CDR3 DNA reads TGCGCCAGCAGCCCAAGACAGAGGCTTAGCGCTGAAGCTTTCTTT. Encoded protein: CASSPRQRLSAEAFF.

The chain has TRBV15 and TRBJ1-2; D ambiguous. Between the trimmed V and J ends, which lost 0 bases and 7 bases, there was a span of 12 bases. The length of the CDR3 is 14 residues. CDR1 and CDR2 (germline): LNHNV, YYDKDF (reference sequence). CDR3 in DNA: TGTGCCACCAGCAGAGAGGAGGGTTTGGGTGGCTACACCTTC. Protein product: CATSREEGLGGYTF.

This clone was found a few times. This chain connects TRBV5-1 to TRBJ1-1; D not resolved. The length of the CDR3 is 13 residues. V lost 5 bases and J lost 2, with 10 bases in between. Germline CDR1 SGHRS, CDR2 YFSETQ. The CDR3 coding sequence is TGCGCCAGCAGATCCAGTTTTAACACTGAAGCTTTCTTT. Encoded protein: CASRSSFNTEAFF.

Worth noting for this clone: Other DNA variants within this sample encode the same CDR3. V and J are TRBV2 and TRBJ1-2, with TRBD1 matching over 7 bases. The length of the CDR3 is 12 residues. CDR1 and CDR2 (germline): SNHLY, FYNNEI. Trimming at V came to 6 bases and at J to 5 bases, leaving 3 bases not matched to a gene. The CDR3 nucleotides read TGTGCCAGCAGGAGGGGGCTGTATGGCTACACCTTC. Translating it yields CASRRGLYGYTF.

V usage is TRBV5-6 and J usage is TRBJ1-2; D call uncertain. The germline gives CDR1 SGHDT, CDR2 YYEEEE. Trimming took 0 bases from V and 4 from J, leaving 7 bases between them. CDR3 size: 13 residues. The CDR3, as DNA: TGTGCCAGCAGCTTGGCCGGCGGCTATGGCTACACCTTC. As protein: CASSLAGGYGYTF.

The V call is TRBV5-1, the J call TRBJ1-4; weak D call: TRBD1 (6 bases). V lost 4 bases and J 0 bases, leaving 10 bases between the germline ends. From germline, CDR1 is SGHRS and CDR2 YFSETQ. The CDR3 runs to 15 residues. DNA for the CDR3: TGCGCCAGCAGCGACAGGAGAGCAACTAATGAAAAACTGTTTTTT. Translating it yields CASSDRRATNEKLFF.

This clone appeared a few times. This rearrangement joins TRBV19 to TRBJ2-2, with 9 bases lining up with TRBD2. The CDR3 is 17 residues long. Germline CDR1 and CDR2: LNHDA and SQIVND (reference sequence). The V and J ends lost 3 bases and 0 bases, in that order; junction bases with no gene match: 5. The DNA of the CDR3 is TGTGCCAGTAGTATCCAAGCGGGGGGCCCGAACACCGGGGAGCTGTTTTTT. Its translation is CASSIQAGGPNTGELFF.

The chain employs TRBV19 and TRBJ1-5; D is ambiguous. Looked up from germline, CDR1 is LNHDA and CDR2 is SQIVND (reference sequence). The length of the CDR3 is 15 residues. Trimming removed 6 bases at V and 5 bases at J, with 17 bases between. The CDR3 bases are TGTGCCAGTAGCCTTGGGGAACACGGTGATCAGCCCCAGCATTTT. This encodes CASSLGEHGDQPQHF.

This clone was detected once. The rearrangement uses TRBV11-2 and TRBJ1-1; 7 bases map to TRBD1. Unmatched junction bases numbered 4, after V lost 0 bases and J lost 6 bases. From germline, CDR1 is SGHAT and CDR2 FQNNGV. The CDR3 has 14 amino acids. In nucleotides, the CDR3 is TGTGCCAGCAGCTTAGATGGGGACAGATCTGAAGCTTTCTTT. This gives the protein CASSLDGDRSEAFF.

The V gene is TRBV2, the J gene TRBJ2-1, with 8 bases identical to TRBD2. J was trimmed by 7 bases and V by 6 bases; bases with no gene match: 8. Germline V gene data show CDR1 as SNHLY and CDR2 as FYNNEI. The CDR3 is 14 residues long. As DNA, the CDR3 is TGTGCCAGCAGAGCGGGGGCCTTGTCGAATGAGCAGTTCTTC. Translating gives CASRAGALSNEQFF.

This clone has a handful of counts. The chain combines TRBV19 with TRBJ1-6; D remains ambiguous. Trimming cost V 3 bases and J 13 bases, with 19 bases left between them. The CDR3 has 15 amino acids. Germline CDR1 LNHDA, CDR2 SQIVND (reference sequence). This CDR3 reads CASSIDRQVENPLHF. CDR3 bases: TGTGCCAGTAGTATTGATCGGCAGGTGGAGAACCCCCTCCACTTT.

This chain connects TRBV19 to TRBJ1-2; D is uncertain. CDR3 size: 14 residues. With 5 bases removed from V and 1 base from J, the gap between germline ends came to 11 bases. Per the germline V gene, CDR1 is LNHDA and CDR2 is SQIVND (reference sequence). CDR3 bases: TGTGCCAGTAGTGCGGACGGCCTTAACTATGGCTACACCTTC. It encodes CASSADGLNYGYTF.

The chain employs TRBV29-1 and TRBJ2-3; no clear D. The CDR3 sequence is 12 residues long. V gave up 2 bases and J gave up 3 bases, with 6 bases separating them. The germline CDR1 and CDR2 sequences are SQVTM and ANQGSEA. Here the CDR3 DNA reads TGCAGCGTTGAAATGGGGACAGATACGCAGTATTTT. This codes for CSVEMGTDTQYF.

DNA of the CDR3: TGTGCCAGCAGCGCGCAATCCGCAGGGTTAAAGACCCAGTACTTC. This sequence encodes CASSAQSAGLKTQYF. This sequence joins TRBV7-2 and TRBJ2-5, with D perhaps TRBD1 (5 bases). This CDR3 comprises 15 residues. The germline gives CDR1 SGHTA, CDR2 FQGNSA. Trimming shortened V by 5 bases and J by 6 bases, and 19 bases separated the two germline ends.

V gene TRBV2 combines with J gene TRBJ2-5; 7 nucleotides agree with TRBD1. The DNA end favors TRBJ2-7, so the J call may be wrong. The CDR3 totals 15 residues. The germline V gene has CDR1 SNHLY and CDR2 FYNNEI. The CDR3 loop is CASSGQGRDLYEQYF. CDR3 sequence (DNA): TGTGCCAGCAGTGGACAGGGAAGAGACCTATACGAGCAGTACTTC.

The chain recombines TRBV5-6 with TRBJ1-6; unclear D gene. Germline values: CDR1 SGHDT, CDR2 YYEEEE. V was cut by 0 bases and J by 3 bases, with 1 base left in between. The CDR3 loop spans 13 amino acids. CDR3 amino acids: CASSLDYNSPLHF. CDR3 nucleotides: TGTGCCAGCAGCTTGGACTATAATTCACCCCTCCACTTT.

This clone showed up many times. The chain carries TRBV11-3 and TRBJ2-2; possibly TRBD1 for D (5 bases). CDR3 length equals 14 residues. The germline CDR1 and CDR2 sequences are SGHNT and YENEEA. V was pared by 1 base and J by 6 bases, with 9 bases between. This chain's CDR3 is CASSLGGRAGELFF. In nucleotides, the CDR3 is TGTGCCAGCAGCTTAGGGGGCCGGGCCGGGGAGCTGTTTTTT.